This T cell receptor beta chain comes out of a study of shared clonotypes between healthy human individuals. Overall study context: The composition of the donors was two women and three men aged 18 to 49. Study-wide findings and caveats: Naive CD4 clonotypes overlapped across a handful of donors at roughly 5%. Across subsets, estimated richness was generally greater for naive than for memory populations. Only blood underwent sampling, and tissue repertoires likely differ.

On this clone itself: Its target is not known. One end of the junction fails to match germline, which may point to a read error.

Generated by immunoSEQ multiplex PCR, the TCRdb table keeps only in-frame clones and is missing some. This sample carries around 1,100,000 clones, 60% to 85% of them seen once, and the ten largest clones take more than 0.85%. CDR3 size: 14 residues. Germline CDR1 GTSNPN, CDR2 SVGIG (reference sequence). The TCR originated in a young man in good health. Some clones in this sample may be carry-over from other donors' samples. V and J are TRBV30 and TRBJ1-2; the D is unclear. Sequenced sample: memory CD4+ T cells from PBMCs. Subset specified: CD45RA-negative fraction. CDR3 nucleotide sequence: TGTGCCTGGAGTCTCTCCATAGAGGCCCCGGCCTTGGGCTTC. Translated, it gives CAWSLSIEAPALGF.